This T cell receptor (beta chain) was observed in a study of metastatic and nonmetastatic thyroid tumors. About the study: The study looked at repertoires side by side in blood and in tumor or nodule tissue from malignant and benign thyroid patients. General observations from the study: Within blood and tumor, benign nodules reportedly had significantly lower TCR beta diversity than malignant thyroid tumors did.

A word on this clone: Its target is unknown.

Original methodology: The study built a papillary thyroid cancer distant-metastasis classifier from CDR3 differences across clinicopathological groups. TCRdb re-processed the PCR reads through MiXCR. In this record, the V and J calls reflect TCRdb's handling and not the investigators' own analysis. Of about 40,000 clones listed, about an eighth are singletons. Patients underwent thyroid surgery, and none had received any treatment before it. Germline V gene data show CDR1 as SGHAT and CDR2 as FQDESV (reference sequence). This CDR3 has 14 residues. The V gene lost 4 bases and the J gene lost 2 bases, with 12 bases spanning the gap.

Sequenced sample: blood. The clonotype was recovered from a female donor with papillary thyroid cancer or a benign thyroid nodule (not recorded which). Some clones in this sample may be carry-over from other donors' samples. The chain uses TRBV11-1 and TRBJ2-7; no reliable D call. The CDR3 DNA is TGTGCCAGCAGCTCAAGACAAGGCCCCTACGAGCAGTACTTC. It encodes CASSSRQGPYEQYF.